Reported below is one TCR beta chain. These data are taken from a study of tumour-infiltrating T cells in Burkitt lymphoma. Study in general: Productive clonality predicted overall and progression-free survival.

Method: immunoSEQ multiplex PCR; TCRdb's copy keeps in-frame clones and lacks some. Here the sample spans approximately 15,000 clones, 30% being singletons. Germline V gene lookup returns CDR1 MNHEY and CDR2 SVGAGI. Deletions cut 6 bases from V and 6 bases from J, with 11 bases between. CDR3 size: 13 residues. The chain is built from TRBV6-5 and TRBJ1-4; a weak D match, TRBD1 (6 bases). The TCR originated in a human donor with diffuse large B-cell lymphoma. Sequencing was done on a sample of tumor tissue. CDR3 in DNA: TGTGCCAGCAGAGGACAGCGTCATGAAAAACTGTTTTTT. Translated: CASRGQRHEKLFF.